These 18 T cell receptor beta chains originate from one sample sequenced in a study of T-cell memory formation after mild COVID-19. From the 5' RACE reads, TCRdb called clonotypes with MiXCR, one entry per CDR3 protein. The table has roughly 49,000 distinct CDR3 sequences, 27% seen once. The sequenced material came from PBMCs or a T cell subset sorted from them (not recorded which). All receptors come from a man younger than 35 who had mild COVID-19 (a few samples of this study predate the infection). Cell type and time point are not known.

This clonotype was observed a few times. The J gene is TRBJ2-5, the V gene TRBV3-1; 12 nucleotides match TRBD2. J lost 1 base, V lost 6 bases, and 6 bases had no gene match. The CDR3 contains 16 residues. Per germline, CDR1 LGHDT and CDR2 YNNKEL (reference sequence). Written as DNA, the CDR3 is TGTGCCAGCAGTCGACTAGCGGGGGACCCCCAAGAGACCCAGTACTTC. Its translation: CASSRLAGDPQETQYF.

This clonotype was recorded a few times. This sequence joins TRBV11-2 and TRBJ2-5; the D gene is possibly TRBD2 (6 bases). Germline CDR1 and CDR2: SGHAT and FQNNGV. The length of the CDR3 is 15 residues. V was clipped by 2 bases and J by 4 bases, with 14 bases between them. As DNA, the CDR3 is TGTGCCAGCAGCTTATGGCGGTCTAGCGCAGAGACCCAGTACTTC. It specifies CASSLWRSSAETQYF.

This clonotype has only a few counts. This rearrangement joins TRBV5-1 to TRBJ2-1; 9 bases agree with TRBD1. Germline-derived CDR1 and CDR2 are SGHRS and YFSETQ. The ends lost 4 bases at V and 6 bases at J; junction bases unmatched: 8. The CDR3 consists of 15 residues. In DNA, the CDR3 is TGCGCCAGCAGCAGAACCGGGACAGGGTTCAATGAGCAGTTCTTC. It is translated as CASSRTGTGFNEQFF.

This clonotype has more than one count but fewer than ten. J is TRBJ2-1 and V is TRBV5-1; D possibly uses TRBD1 or TRBD2 (5 bases each). The germline V gene encodes CDR1 SGHRS and CDR2 YFSETQ. This CDR3 spans 15 amino acids. V was trimmed by 4 bases and J by 7 bases, leaving 18 bases between them. The CDR3 DNA is TGCGCCAGCAGCCCGGGACGCCTGCTGGTAAATGAGCAGTTCTTC. This gives the protein CASSPGRLLVNEQFF.

This clonotype showed up just a few times. The junction does not match germline at one end; this may be a read error. The CDR3 spells CASSLAGGPADTQYF. The CDR3 DNA is TGTGCCAGCAGTCTAGCGGGGGGGCCCGCAGATACGCAGTATTTT. The chain carries TRBV12-3 or TRBV12-4 and TRBJ2-3, with TRBD2 identical over 12 bases. The CDR3 runs to 15 residues.

J is TRBJ2-5 and V is TRBV4-1; 9 bases map to TRBD2. Germline V CDR1 and CDR2: MGHRA, YSYEKL. This CDR3 has 16 amino acids. V lost 0 bases, J lost 2 bases, and 4 bases stayed unmatched. The CDR3 is CASSQDGRGGQETQYF. The CDR3 nucleotides are TGCGCCAGCAGCCAAGACGGGCGGGGGGGACAAGAGACCCAGTACTTC.

The V call is TRBV5-1, the J call TRBJ2-1, with a possible D match to TRBD1 (5 bases). The germline gives CDR1 SGHRS, CDR2 YFSETQ. V shed 3 bases and J shed 4 bases, with 8 bases lying between them. This CDR3 has 13 residues. The CDR3 DNA sequence: TGCGCCAGCAGCTCGACAGTTTACAATGAGCAGTTCTTC. This translates into CASSSTVYNEQFF.

The CDR3, as DNA: TGTGCCAGCAGACTACGGACAGGAGGGGAGGATACGCAGTATTTT. Amino acids: CASRLRTGGEDTQYF. V is TRBV11-2 and J is TRBJ2-3; D is perhaps TRBD1 (7 bases). This CDR3 is 15 amino acids long. Germline V gene data show CDR1 as SGHAT and CDR2 as FQNNGV. V was pared by 6 bases and J by 6 bases, with 19 bases between.

The chain uses TRBV7-9 and TRBJ1-1, with TRBD1 matching over 7 bases. After removal of 3 bases from V and 4 bases from J, the junction contained 5 bases not matched to a gene. The V gene's germline CDR1 is SEHNR and CDR2 FQNEAQ (reference sequence). The CDR3 loop spans 14 amino acids. DNA of the CDR3: TGTGCCAGCAGCTTGACAGGGCAGGGCACTGAAGCTTTCTTT. This sequence encodes CASSLTGQGTEAFF.

Here the CDR3 reads CASSEGQGAGYF. CDR3 DNA: TGCGCCAGCAGTGAAGGCCAGGGGGCAGGTTATTTT. This chain uses TRBV10-1 with TRBJ2-3, with TRBD1 matching 8 bases. Germline CDR1 and CDR2: WNHNN and SYGVQD (reference sequence). The CDR3 length is 12 residues. V shed 3 bases, J shed 15 bases, and the junction held 8 bases outside the gene matches.

In its sample, this clonotype was seen a few times. The chain carries TRBV5-6 and TRBJ2-7, with 9 bases that match TRBD1. CDR1 SGHDT and CDR2 YYEEEE come from the germline V gene. CDR3 size: 14 residues. Losses at the gene ends were 8 bases for V and 2 bases for J; bases not matched to a gene: 8. This CDR3 reads CASTTGGGPYEQYF. CDR3 in DNA: TGTGCCAGTACGACAGGGGGTGGTCCCTACGAGCAGTACTTC.

The chain couples TRBV5-1 to TRBJ2-7; 7 bases fit TRBD1. V shed 2 bases, J shed 2 bases, and the junction held 4 bases outside the gene matches. The CDR3 consists of 14 residues. Germline V gene sequence: CDR1 SGHRS, CDR2 YFSETQ. The CDR3, as DNA: TGCGCCAGCAGCTTAGGGACAGCTCCCTACGAGCAGTACTTC. This sequence encodes CASSLGTAPYEQYF.

This clonotype was recorded a few times. The chain has TRBV6-6 and TRBJ2-7, with TRBD1 matching 7 bases. CDR1 is MNHNY, CDR2 SVGAGI, per germline (reference sequence). The CDR3 runs to 12 residues. Trimming at V came to 10 bases and at J to 7 bases, leaving 10 bases not matched to a gene. CDR3 sequence: CATTAGGGEQYV. Written as DNA, the CDR3 is TGTGCCACCACTGCAGGGGGTGGGGAGCAGTACGTC.

This chain uses TRBV20-1 with TRBJ1-3; D not certain. The length of the CDR3 is 14 residues. Trimming removed 5 bases at V and 0 bases at J, with 11 bases between. From germline, CDR1 is DFQATT and CDR2 SNEGSKA (reference sequence). CDR3 region: CSALTQNSGNTIYF. The CDR3 DNA is TGCAGTGCTTTGACCCAGAACTCTGGAAACACCATATATTTT.

This rearrangement joins TRBV2 to TRBJ2-1, with no clear D. CDR1 SNHLY and CDR2 FYNNEI come from the germline V gene. There are 16 residues in the CDR3. Trimming removed 4 bases at V and 6 bases at J, with 19 bases between. The CDR3 DNA reads TGTGCCAGCAGTGGGTTCTCGCCCACGGGTTTCAATGAGCAGTTCTTC. Translated: CASSGFSPTGFNEQFF. The variable domain in full, completed from reference TRBV2 and TRBJ2-1, reads EPEVTQTPSHQVTQMGQEVILRCVPISNHLYFYWYRQILGQKVEFLVSFYNNEISEKSEIFDDQFSVERPDGSNFTLKIRSTKLEDSAMYFCASSGFSPTGFNEQFFGPGTRLTVL.

In DNA, the CDR3 is TGTGCCAGCGGAATAAGGGGTAACTATGGCTACACCTTC. Its translation is CASGIRGNYGYTF. J is TRBJ1-2 and V is TRBV12-3 or TRBV12-4; weak D call: TRBD1 (5 bases). The CDR3 has 13 residues. Deletions cut 8 bases from V and 1 base from J, with 11 bases between.

In its sample, this clonotype was seen a few times. This chain joins TRBV6-2 or TRBV6-3 and TRBJ1-2; D ambiguous. The CDR3 sequence is 13 residues long. The V gene lost 4 bases and the J gene lost 5 bases, with 11 bases spanning the gap. CDR1 MNHEY and CDR2 SVGEGT come from the germline V gene. CDR3 DNA sequence: TGTGCCAGCAGTTCACTCCGGACGTATGGCTACACCTTC. As protein: CASSSLRTYGYTF.

The chain is built from TRBV12-3 or TRBV12-4 and TRBJ2-3; TRBD2 is a possible D gene (7 bases). Trimming removed 8 bases from V and 0 bases from J, with 18 bases in between. The length of the CDR3 is 16 residues. Here the CDR3 reads CASGRLGGASTDTQYF. DNA of the CDR3: TGTGCCAGCGGAAGACTGGGGGGGGCCAGCACAGATACGCAGTATTTT.